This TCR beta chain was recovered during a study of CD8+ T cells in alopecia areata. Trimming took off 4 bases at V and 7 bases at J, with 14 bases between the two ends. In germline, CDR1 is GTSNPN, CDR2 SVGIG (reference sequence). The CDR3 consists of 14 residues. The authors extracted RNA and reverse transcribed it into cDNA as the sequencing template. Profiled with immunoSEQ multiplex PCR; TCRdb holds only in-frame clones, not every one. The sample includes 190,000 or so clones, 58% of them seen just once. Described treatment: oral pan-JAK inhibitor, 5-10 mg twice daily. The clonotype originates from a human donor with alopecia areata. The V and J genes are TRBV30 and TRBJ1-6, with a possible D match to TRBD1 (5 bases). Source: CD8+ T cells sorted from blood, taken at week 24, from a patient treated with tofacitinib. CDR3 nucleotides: TGTGCCTGGAAACCAGGGACCTGGAATTCACCCCTCCACTTT. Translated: CAWKPGTWNSPLHF.